This TCR beta chain was obtained from a study of response to subunit inactivated influenza vaccine. Using its own MiXCR run on the RT-PCR reads, TCRdb lists one record per CDR3 protein. The sample contains hundreds of thousands of distinct CDR3 sequences, about 8% of which appear only once. Study observations and caveats: That few new T cells are recruited by each seasonal influenza vaccination was the authors' suggestion.

The V segment lost 5 bases and the J segment 2 bases; nucleotides outside the gene matches: 3. CDR1 and CDR2 (germline): SGHRS, YFSETQ. This CDR3 comprises 14 residues. This clonotype was counted ten times or more. Its specificity is unknown. This clonotype was sampled from a man aged 50 to 69 who received an inactivated influenza vaccine. The sequences come from PBMCs from blood, collected around 25 months after vaccination. The chain combines TRBV5-1 with TRBJ1-3; TRBD1 matches 8 bases. CDR3 loop: CASRTGDTGNTIYF. The CDR3 nucleotides read TGCGCCAGCAGGACAGGGGACACTGGAAACACCATATATTTT.